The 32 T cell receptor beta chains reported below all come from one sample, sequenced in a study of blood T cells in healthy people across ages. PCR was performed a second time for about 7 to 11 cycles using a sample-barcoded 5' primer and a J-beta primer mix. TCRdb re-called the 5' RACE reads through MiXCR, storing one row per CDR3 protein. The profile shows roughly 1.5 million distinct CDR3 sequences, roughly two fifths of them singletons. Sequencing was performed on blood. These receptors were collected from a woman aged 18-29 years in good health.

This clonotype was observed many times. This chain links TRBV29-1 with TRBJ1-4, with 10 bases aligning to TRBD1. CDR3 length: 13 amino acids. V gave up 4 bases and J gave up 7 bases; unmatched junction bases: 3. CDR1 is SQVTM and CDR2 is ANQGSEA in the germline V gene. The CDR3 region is CSVGDRGREKLFF. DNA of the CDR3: TGCAGCGTTGGGGACAGGGGACGTGAAAAACTGTTTTTT.

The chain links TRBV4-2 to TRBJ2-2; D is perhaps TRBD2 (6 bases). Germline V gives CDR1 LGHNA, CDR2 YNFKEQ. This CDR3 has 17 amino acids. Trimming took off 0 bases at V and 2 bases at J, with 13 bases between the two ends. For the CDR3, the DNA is TGTGCCAGCAGCCAAGATTTGCGTAGCGGAAACACCGGGGAGCTGTTTTTT. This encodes CASSQDLRSGNTGELFF.

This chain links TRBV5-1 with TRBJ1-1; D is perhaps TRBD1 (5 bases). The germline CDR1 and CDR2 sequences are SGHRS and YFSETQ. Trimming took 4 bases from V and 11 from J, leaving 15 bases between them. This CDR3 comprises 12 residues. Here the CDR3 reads CASSPRDGAAFF. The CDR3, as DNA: TGCGCCAGCAGCCCCAGGGACGGGGCGGCTTTCTTT.

The CDR3 DNA reads TGCAGCGTTGAAGATTCGCCCAGCGGGGAGTGGTTTTTTGAGCAGTTCTTC. This translates into CSVEDSPSGEWFFEQFF. The J gene is TRBJ2-1, the V gene TRBV29-1; 7 bases are shared with TRBD2. V shed 0 bases, J shed 9 bases, and the junction held 17 bases outside the gene matches. The CDR3 covers 17 residues. Germline values: CDR1 SQVTM, CDR2 ANQGSEA.

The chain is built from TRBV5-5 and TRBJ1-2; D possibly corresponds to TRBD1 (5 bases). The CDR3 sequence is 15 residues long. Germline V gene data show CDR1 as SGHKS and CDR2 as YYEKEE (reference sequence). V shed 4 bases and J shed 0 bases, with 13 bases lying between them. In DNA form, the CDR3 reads TGTGCCAGCAGCAGGACCGGGACGCCTAACTATGGCTACACCTTC. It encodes CASSRTGTPNYGYTF.

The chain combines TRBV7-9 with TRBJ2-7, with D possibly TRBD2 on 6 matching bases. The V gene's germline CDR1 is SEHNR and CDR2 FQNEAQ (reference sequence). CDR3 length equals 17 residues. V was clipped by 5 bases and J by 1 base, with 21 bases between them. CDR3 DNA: TGTGCCAGCAGCCCACACCTACGGGGGAGTGGATCCTACGAGCAGTACTTC. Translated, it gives CASSPHLRGSGSYEQYF.

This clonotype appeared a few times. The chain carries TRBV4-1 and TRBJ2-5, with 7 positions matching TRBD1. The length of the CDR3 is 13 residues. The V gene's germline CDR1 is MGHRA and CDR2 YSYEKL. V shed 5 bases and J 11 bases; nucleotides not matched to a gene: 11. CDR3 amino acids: CASSKTGLGEQYF. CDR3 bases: TGCGCCAGCAGCAAGACAGGGTTGGGGGAGCAGTACTTC.

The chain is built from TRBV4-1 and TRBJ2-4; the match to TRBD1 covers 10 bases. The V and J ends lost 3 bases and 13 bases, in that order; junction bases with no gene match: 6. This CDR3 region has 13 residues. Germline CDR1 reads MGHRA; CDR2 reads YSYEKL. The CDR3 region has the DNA TGCGCCAGCAGCCAGTTCGGGACAGGGGAGCAGTACTTC. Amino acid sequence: CASSQFGTGEQYF.

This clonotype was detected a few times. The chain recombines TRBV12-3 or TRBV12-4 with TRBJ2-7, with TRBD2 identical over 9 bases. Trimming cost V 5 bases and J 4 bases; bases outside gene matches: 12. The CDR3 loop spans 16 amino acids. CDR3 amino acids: CASSAISAGGGYEQYF. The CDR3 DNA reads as TGTGCCAGCAGTGCCATCTCAGCGGGAGGTGGATACGAGCAGTACTTC.

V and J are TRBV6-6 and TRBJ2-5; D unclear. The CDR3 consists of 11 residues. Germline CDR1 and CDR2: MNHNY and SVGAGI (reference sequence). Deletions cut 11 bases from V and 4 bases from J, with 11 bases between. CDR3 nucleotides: TGTGCCGCCTCGCCCAGAGAGACCCAGTACTTC. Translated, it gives CAASPRETQYF.

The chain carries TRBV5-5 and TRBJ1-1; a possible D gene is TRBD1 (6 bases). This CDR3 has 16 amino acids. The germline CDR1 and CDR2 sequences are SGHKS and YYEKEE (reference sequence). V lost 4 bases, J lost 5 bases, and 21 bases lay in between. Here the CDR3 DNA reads TGTGCCAGCAGCCACATCAGAGTCAGGGGAAGGACTGAAGCTTTCTTT. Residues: CASSHIRVRGRTEAFF.

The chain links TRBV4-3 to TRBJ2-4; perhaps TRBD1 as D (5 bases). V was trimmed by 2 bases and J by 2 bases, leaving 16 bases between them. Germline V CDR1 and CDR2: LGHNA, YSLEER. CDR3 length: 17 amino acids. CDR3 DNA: TGCGCCAGCAGCCAATACTCACCTTCAGGGACCAAAAACATTCAGTACTTC. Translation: CASSQYSPSGTKNIQYF.

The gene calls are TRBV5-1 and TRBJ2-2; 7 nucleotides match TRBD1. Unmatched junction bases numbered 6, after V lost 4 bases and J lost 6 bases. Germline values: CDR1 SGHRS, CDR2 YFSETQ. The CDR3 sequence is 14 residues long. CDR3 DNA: TGCGCCAGCAGCCCGCCAGGGGGTCCCGGGGAGCTGTTTTTT. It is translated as CASSPPGGPGELFF.

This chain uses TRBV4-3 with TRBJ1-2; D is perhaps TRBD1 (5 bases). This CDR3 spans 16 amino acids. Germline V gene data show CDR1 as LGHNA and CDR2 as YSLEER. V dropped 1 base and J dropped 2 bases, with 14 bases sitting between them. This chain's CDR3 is CASSQVLAGLNYGYTF. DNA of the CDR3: TGCGCCAGCAGCCAAGTCTTAGCAGGGTTAAACTATGGCTACACCTTC.

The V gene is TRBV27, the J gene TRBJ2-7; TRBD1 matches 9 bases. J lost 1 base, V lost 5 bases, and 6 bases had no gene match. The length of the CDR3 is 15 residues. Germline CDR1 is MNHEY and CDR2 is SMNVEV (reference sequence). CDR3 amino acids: CASSVRDRESYEQYF. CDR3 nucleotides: TGTGCCAGCAGTGTCCGGGACAGGGAATCCTACGAGCAGTACTTC.

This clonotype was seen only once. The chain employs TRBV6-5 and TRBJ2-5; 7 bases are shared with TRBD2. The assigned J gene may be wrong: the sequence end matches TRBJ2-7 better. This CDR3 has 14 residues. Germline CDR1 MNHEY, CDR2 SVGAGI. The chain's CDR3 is CASSSPSGGHEQYF. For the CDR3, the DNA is TGTGCCAGCAGCTCGCCCTCGGGAGGCCACGAGCAGTACTTC.

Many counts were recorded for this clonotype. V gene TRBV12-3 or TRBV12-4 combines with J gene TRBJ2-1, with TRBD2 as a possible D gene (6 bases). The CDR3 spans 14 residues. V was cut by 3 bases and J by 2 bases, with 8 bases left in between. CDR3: CASSFAGPYNEQFF. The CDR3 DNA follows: TGTGCCAGCAGTTTTGCGGGGCCCTACAATGAGCAGTTCTTC.

This chain's CDR3 is CAWREGFSADTQYF. DNA of the CDR3: TGTGCCTGGAGAGAGGGATTTTCGGCAGATACGCAGTATTTT. The rearrangement uses TRBV30 and TRBJ2-3; D might be TRBD2 (5 bases). The germline V gene encodes CDR1 GTSNPN and CDR2 SVGIG (reference sequence). The CDR3 loop spans 14 amino acids. V was clipped by 3 bases and J by 4 bases, with 14 bases between them.

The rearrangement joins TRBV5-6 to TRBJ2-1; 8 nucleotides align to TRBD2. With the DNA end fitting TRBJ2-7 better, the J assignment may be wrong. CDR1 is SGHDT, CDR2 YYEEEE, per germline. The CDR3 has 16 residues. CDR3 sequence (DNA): TGTGCCAGCAGCAAAGGCCTAGCGGGCTCCTACAATGAGCAGTACTTC. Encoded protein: CASSKGLAGSYNEQYF.

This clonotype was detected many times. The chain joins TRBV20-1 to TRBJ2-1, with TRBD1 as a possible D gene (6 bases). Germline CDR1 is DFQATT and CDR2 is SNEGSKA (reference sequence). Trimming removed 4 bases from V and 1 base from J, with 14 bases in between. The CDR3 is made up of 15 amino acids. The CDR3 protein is CSATSTGRSYNEQFF. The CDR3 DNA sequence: TGCAGTGCTACATCGACAGGCAGGTCCTACAATGAGCAGTTCTTC.

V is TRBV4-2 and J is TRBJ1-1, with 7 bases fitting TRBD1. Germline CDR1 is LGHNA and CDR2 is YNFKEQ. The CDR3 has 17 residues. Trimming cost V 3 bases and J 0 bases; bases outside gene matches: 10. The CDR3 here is CASSHPTGTAMNTEAFF. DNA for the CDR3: TGTGCCAGCAGCCATCCGACCGGGACAGCAATGAACACTGAAGCTTTCTTT.

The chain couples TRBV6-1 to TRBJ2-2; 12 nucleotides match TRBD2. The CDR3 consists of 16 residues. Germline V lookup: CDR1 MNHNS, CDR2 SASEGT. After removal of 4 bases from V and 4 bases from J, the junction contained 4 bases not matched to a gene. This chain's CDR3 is CASSALAGGFTGELFF. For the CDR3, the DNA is TGTGCCAGCAGTGCACTAGCGGGGGGCTTCACCGGGGAGCTGTTTTTT.

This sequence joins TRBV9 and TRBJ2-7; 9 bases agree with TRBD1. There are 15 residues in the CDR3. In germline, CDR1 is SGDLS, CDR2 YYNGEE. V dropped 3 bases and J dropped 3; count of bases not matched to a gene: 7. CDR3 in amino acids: CASSAGTGTIYEQYF. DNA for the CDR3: TGTGCCAGCAGCGCCGGGACAGGGACTATCTACGAGCAGTACTTC.

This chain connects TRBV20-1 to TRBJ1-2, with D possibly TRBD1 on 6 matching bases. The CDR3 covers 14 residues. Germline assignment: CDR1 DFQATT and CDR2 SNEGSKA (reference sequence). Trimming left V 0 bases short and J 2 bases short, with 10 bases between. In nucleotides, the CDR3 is TGCAGTGCTAGAGATTTGGGACACAACTATGGCTACACCTTC. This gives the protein CSARDLGHNYGYTF.

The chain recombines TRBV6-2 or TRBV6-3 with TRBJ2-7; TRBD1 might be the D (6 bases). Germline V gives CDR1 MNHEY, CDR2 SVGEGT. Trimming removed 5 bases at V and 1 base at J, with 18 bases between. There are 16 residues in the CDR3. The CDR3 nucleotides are TGTGCCAGCAGTACAGGACAGTTAACTCCTTCCTACGAGCAGTACTTC. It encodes CASSTGQLTPSYEQYF.

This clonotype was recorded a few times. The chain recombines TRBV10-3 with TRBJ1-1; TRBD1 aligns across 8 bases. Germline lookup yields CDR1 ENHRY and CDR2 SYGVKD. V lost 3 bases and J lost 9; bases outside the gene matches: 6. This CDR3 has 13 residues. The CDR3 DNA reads TGTGCCATCAGTGAACGGCAGGGGGCTAAAGCTTTCTTT. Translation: CAISERQGAKAFF.

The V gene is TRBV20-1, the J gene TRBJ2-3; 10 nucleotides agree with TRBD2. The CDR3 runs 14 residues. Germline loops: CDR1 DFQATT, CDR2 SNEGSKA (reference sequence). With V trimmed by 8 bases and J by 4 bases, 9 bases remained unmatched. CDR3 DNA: TGCAGTACCCCATCTAGCGGGAGCTCAGATACGCAGTATTTT. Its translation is CSTPSSGSSDTQYF.

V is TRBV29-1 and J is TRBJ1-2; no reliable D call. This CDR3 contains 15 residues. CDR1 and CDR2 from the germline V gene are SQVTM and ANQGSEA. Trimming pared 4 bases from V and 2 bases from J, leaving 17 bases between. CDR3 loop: CSVAPTPSLNYGYTF. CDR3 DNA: TGCAGCGTTGCCCCGACCCCCTCCCTCAACTATGGCTACACCTTC.

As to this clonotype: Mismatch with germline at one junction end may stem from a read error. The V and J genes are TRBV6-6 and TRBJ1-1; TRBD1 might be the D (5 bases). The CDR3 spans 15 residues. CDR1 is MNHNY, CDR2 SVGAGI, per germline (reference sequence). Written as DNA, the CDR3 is TGTGCCTGCATTCCCAGACGGGATCAGGGCACTGAGGCTTTCTTT. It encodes CACIPRRDQGTEAFF.

DNA of the CDR3: TGCGCCAGCAGCCAAAGGCAGCTGAACACCGGGGAGCTGTTTTTT. As protein: CASSQRQLNTGELFF. The chain is built from TRBV4-1 and TRBJ2-2; no clear D. Germline V lookup: CDR1 MGHRA, CDR2 YSYEKL. There are 15 residues in the CDR3. V gave up 2 bases and J gave up 1 base, with 8 bases separating them.

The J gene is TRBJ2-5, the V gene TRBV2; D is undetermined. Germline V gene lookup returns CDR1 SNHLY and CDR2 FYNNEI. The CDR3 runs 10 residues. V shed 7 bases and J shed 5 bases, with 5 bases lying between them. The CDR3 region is CASKSETQYF. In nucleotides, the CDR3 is TGTGCCAGCAAGTCGGAGACCCAGTACTTC.

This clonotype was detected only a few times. CDR3 sequence (DNA): TGCAGTGCTAGTGAGGGACAGGGGGACACTGAAGCTTTCTTT. Translation: CSASEGQGDTEAFF. The genes are TRBV20-1 and TRBJ1-1, with 11 nucleotides matching TRBD1. V trimming: 3 bases; J trimming: 3 bases; junction bases outside the gene matches: 3. Per the germline V gene, CDR1 is DFQATT and CDR2 is SNEGSKA (reference sequence). The CDR3 has 14 residues.